This T cell receptor (beta chain) was sequenced during a study of shared clonotypes between healthy human individuals. TCRdb keeps only in-frame clones here, not all; method: immunoSEQ multiplex PCR. Of some 2,000,000 clones in the sample, almost 96% were seen once. The V end lost 3 bases, the J end lost 4 bases, and 16 bases lay between the germline ends. This CDR3 comprises 16 residues. The germline CDR1 and CDR2 sequences are MNHEY and SMNVEV (reference sequence). The rearrangement links TRBV27 to TRBJ1-5, with D unresolved. The sequence derives from a man aged 18 to 35 in good health. The sequencing sample was made of naive CD4+ T cells sorted from blood. Subset denoted: CD45RA+ positively selected. CDR3 sequence (DNA): TGTGCCAGCAGTTTGAACATACCGGGTAATAATCAGCCCCAGCATTTT. As protein: CASSLNIPGNNQPQHF.